A selection of T cell receptor beta chains follows, all from one sample in a study of blood T cell repertoires in COVID-19. TCRdb's table, derived via immunoSEQ multiplex PCR, lists solely in-frame clones and lacks some. The repertoire includes 300,000 to 500,000 clones, over 75% of them detected once, and around 0.97% sits in the top ten. Material for sequencing was PBMCs or T cells enriched from blood (not recorded which). The receptors come from a woman aged 25 to 45 with acute COVID-19. Both conserved end residues are part of each CDR3.

TRBV19	CASSVRTGRATDRSPLHF
TRBV30	CAWSFYRVEAFF
TRBV4-1	CASSQVGAGNGNTIYF
TRBV4-3	CASSQDADRGLFF
TRBV9	CASSGRAGSYNEQFF
TRBV5-6	CASSLGADPTDTQYF
TRBV3-1/TRBV3-2	CASSPRQGWAYEKLFF
TRBV5-1	CASSAQQGAAGETQYF
TRBV27	CASSLSVQGKTPLHF
TRBV9	CASSRDPPGGEQFF
TRBV27	CASSPRGVGGYTF
TRBV29-1	CSVAGGGLVNEQFF
TRBV10-3	CAISKGGREGYTF
TRBV5-8	CASSSDSGQGYGYTF
TRBV29-1	CSVQGTSGAPVREEQYF
TRBV28	CASSNYRGNHEQYF